This T cell receptor beta chain was found in a study of tumor and adjacent non-tumor tissue in lung cancer. No cell sorting was done before RNA was extracted from the tissue. TCRbeta libraries were built with three rounds of nested PCR, modified from ARM-PCR. TCRdb reprocessed the multiplex PCR reads via MiXCR and lists one record per CDR3 protein. The repertoire holds under 150,000 distinct CDR3 sequences, with approximately 72% as singletons. The CDR3 runs 19 residues. The germline CDR1 and CDR2 sequences are MGHRA and YSYEKL. Trimming took 2 bases from V and 2 from J, leaving 25 bases between them. This clonotype came up a few times.

This receptor was identified in a man aged 55 to 70 with small cell lung cancer. What was sequenced was lung tumor tissue. The chain has TRBV4-1 and TRBJ2-7; possibly TRBD1 for D (6 bases). CDR3 coding DNA: TGCGCCAGCAGCCAATTACCCACCGTCGGACCAGGGGTAACCTACGAGCAGTACGTC. Residues: CASSQLPTVGPGVTYEQYV.